The 29 T cell receptor beta chains in this list originate from one sample, sequenced in a study of cytomegalovirus exposure and HLA in healthy donors. PCR employed 60 Vbeta and 13 Jbeta primers. The table came from immunoSEQ multiplex PCR; TCRdb's copy has only in-frame clones and leaves some out. The repertoire holds around 110,000 clones, with roughly four fifths as singletons. Source material: PBMCs. The receptor source for this set is a man in his thirties or forties in good health and CMV-seropositive.

The chain couples TRBV27 to TRBJ2-7; D might be TRBD2 (5 bases). CDR1 is MNHEY, CDR2 SMNVEV, per germline (reference sequence). Trimming removed 2 bases at V and 7 bases at J, with 12 bases between. This CDR3 contains 13 residues. CDR3 DNA: TGTGCCAGCAGTTTAATAGGAGGTAGGGAGCAGTACGTC. It is translated as CASSLIGGREQYV.

In the case of this clone: The junction and the germline gene differ at one end; a read error may be behind it. The rearrangement links TRBV5-1 to TRBJ1-1; the D is unclear. Germline values: CDR1 SGHRS, CDR2 YFSETQ. The CDR3 consists of 15 residues. The CDR3 region has the DNA TGCGCCAGCAGCTTAGCGCCTGATACTGGGGAGCGACCTTCCTTT. Translation: CASSLAPDTGERPSF.

This chain links TRBV5-4 with TRBJ2-7; TRBD1 is a possible D gene (5 bases). V gave up 0 bases and J gave up 7 bases, with 11 bases separating them. This CDR3 region has 13 residues. Germline values: CDR1 SGHNT, CDR2 YYREEE (reference sequence). The CDR3 nucleotides read TGTGCCAGCAGCTTGGCCAGGGCCCGGGAGCAGTACGTC. It encodes CASSLARAREQYV.

The J gene is TRBJ2-7, the V gene TRBV9, with TRBD2 matching over 7 bases. V was pared by 4 bases and J by 6 bases, with 10 bases of the junction left unmatched. This CDR3 has 14 residues. Per the germline V gene, CDR1 is SGDLS and CDR2 is YYNGEE. CDR3 in amino acids: CASSPWGGPSEQYF. CDR3 nucleotides: TGTGCCAGCAGCCCTTGGGGGGGTCCCTCCGAGCAGTACTTC.

J is TRBJ1-1 and V is TRBV4-2; 7 bases line up with TRBD1. The CDR3 is 15 amino acids. The V segment lost 4 bases and the J segment 3 bases; nucleotides outside the gene matches: 8. Per the germline V gene, CDR1 is LGHNA and CDR2 is YNFKEQ. CDR3 sequence reads: CASSLSTGPYTEAFF. The CDR3 nucleotides read TGTGCCAGCAGCCTTTCGACAGGGCCTTACACTGAAGCTTTCTTT.

The V and J genes are TRBV6-1 and TRBJ2-7; possible D gene TRBD2, 5 bases. The CDR3 totals 14 residues. Germline-derived CDR1 and CDR2 are MNHNS and SASEGT. Trimming removed 6 bases at V and 6 bases at J, with 18 bases between. CDR3 DNA: TGTGCCAGCAGGGGCCCGGGAACGTCTCTCGAGCAGTACGTC. The encoded protein is CASRGPGTSLEQYV.

Only one count was recorded for this clone. The chain has TRBV2 and TRBJ1-4; D not resolved. Germline assignment: CDR1 SNHLY and CDR2 FYNNEI. With 5 bases removed from V and 4 bases from J, the gap between germline ends came to 14 bases. The length of the CDR3 is 15 residues. The DNA for the CDR3 is TGTGCCAGCAGTCCGTACAATTCCTTTAATGAAAAACTGTTTTTT. This encodes CASSPYNSFNEKLFF. Complete variable domain (other parts from reference TRBV2 and TRBJ1-4): EPEVTQTPSHQVTQMGQEVILRCVPISNHLYFYWYRQILGQKVEFLVSFYNNEISEKSEIFDDQFSVERPDGSNFTLKIRSTKLEDSAMYFCASSPYNSFNEKLFFGSGTQLSVL.

CDR3 sequence reads: CASSFAGQDYGYTF. The CDR3 DNA sequence: TGCGCCAGCAGCTTCGCTGGGCAGGACTATGGCTACACCTTC. The V gene is TRBV5-1, the J gene TRBJ1-2; D gene uncertain. Deletions cut 2 bases from V and 3 bases from J, with 11 bases between. CDR1 and CDR2 from the germline V gene are SGHRS and YFSETQ. This CDR3 has 14 amino acids.

In its sample, this clone was seen once. The J gene is TRBJ2-1, the V gene TRBV2, with 7 bases identical to TRBD1. Trimming cost V 4 bases and J 5 bases; bases outside gene matches: 14. The V gene's germline CDR1 is SNHLY and CDR2 FYNNEI. CDR3 length equals 17 residues. In nucleotides, the CDR3 is TGTGCCAGCAGTGTTGCCCCCTACAGGGGCCTTAACAATGAGCAGTTCTTC. Protein product: CASSVAPYRGLNNEQFF.

This clone came up a few times. The rearrangement links TRBV6-5 to TRBJ1-1, with TRBD1 as a possible D gene (6 bases). V lost 8 bases and J 5 bases, leaving 15 bases between the germline ends. Germline V gene lookup returns CDR1 MNHEY and CDR2 SVGAGI. The CDR3 is 13 residues long. CDR3 nucleotide sequence: TGTGCCAGCCACAGGGAGCTGGATACTGAAGCTTTCTTT. Amino acid sequence: CASHRELDTEAFF.

V and J are TRBV29-1 and TRBJ2-3; 12 bases agree with TRBD2. CDR3 size: 16 residues. CDR1 is SQVTM and CDR2 is ANQGSEA in the germline V gene. V lost 1 base to trimming and J lost 5 bases; unmatched junction nucleotides: 7. The CDR3 sequence: CSVEGLAGAGGDTQYF. In DNA, the CDR3 is TGCAGCGTTGAAGGACTAGCGGGAGCGGGTGGAGATACGCAGTATTTT.

V is TRBV29-1 and J is TRBJ2-2; maybe TRBD2 (6 bases). The CDR3 extends over 14 amino acids. The V gene's germline CDR1 is SQVTM and CDR2 ANQGSEA. V lost 3 bases and J lost 5, with 13 bases in between. The CDR3 nucleotides read TGCAGCGTTGACACGGGGGTAGGGACCGGGGAGCTGTTTTTT. Its translation is CSVDTGVGTGELFF.

The table lists this clone with a count of one. This chain joins TRBV2 and TRBJ2-1; possibly TRBD1 for D (6 bases). The V end was cut by 2 bases, the J end by 9 bases, with 11 bases between. CDR1 is SNHLY, CDR2 FYNNEI, per germline. CDR3 size: 13 residues. The DNA for the CDR3 is TGTGCCAGCAGTGAAACAGGGTCCAGTGAGCAGTTCTTC. Protein sequence: CASSETGSSEQFF.

The V call is TRBV5-4, the J call TRBJ1-1; no firm D call. The CDR3 consists of 15 residues. Germline CDR1 SGHNT, CDR2 YYREEE (reference sequence). Trimming took 0 bases from V and 3 from J, leaving 12 bases between them. CDR3 residues: CASSLEEGWYTEAFF. As DNA, the CDR3 is TGTGCCAGCAGCTTGGAGGAGGGATGGTACACTGAAGCTTTCTTT.

The rearrangement uses TRBV5-4 and TRBJ1-5; D unresolved. Trimming cost V 2 bases and J 2 bases, with 11 bases left between them. Germline V lookup: CDR1 SGHNT, CDR2 YYREEE (reference sequence). The CDR3 sequence is 15 residues long. CDR3 DNA: TGTGCCAGCAGCTTCGCCGTTGGAGGCAATCAGCCCCAGCATTTT. Translation: CASSFAVGGNQPQHF.

This clone was found once. The CDR3 coding sequence is TGTGCCAGCGCTGGGACAGGGGATAATTCACCCCTCCACTTT. Translating it yields CASAGTGDNSPLHF. This chain joins TRBV6-5 and TRBJ1-6; TRBD1 agrees at 10 bases. The junction had 3 bases not matched to a gene; V was cut back by 8 bases and J by 5 bases. Germline loops: CDR1 MNHEY, CDR2 SVGAGI. There are 14 residues in the CDR3.

The chain has TRBV11-2 and TRBJ2-1; the D gene is possibly TRBD1 (6 bases). The V gene's germline CDR1 is SGHAT and CDR2 FQNNGV. V was pared by 2 bases and J by 8 bases, with 19 bases between. The CDR3 loop spans 16 amino acids. CDR3 sequence reads: CASSLILGTSVHEQFF. CDR3 nucleotide sequence: TGTGCCAGCAGCTTAATTTTAGGGACATCCGTCCATGAGCAGTTCTTC. The full variable domain, with the rest looked up from reference TRBV11-2 and TRBJ2-1, is EAGVAQSPRYKIIEKRQSVAFWCNPISGHATLYWYQQILGQGPKLLIQFQNNGVVDDSQLPKDRFSAERLKGVDSTLKIQPAKLEDSAVYLCASSLILGTSVHEQFFGPGTRLTVL.

This chain uses TRBV7-9 with TRBJ1-4; 10 nucleotides line up with TRBD1. CDR1 is SEHNR and CDR2 is FQNEAQ in the germline V gene (reference sequence). V was pared by 5 bases and J by 0 bases, with 12 bases of the junction left unmatched. The CDR3 consists of 19 residues. The CDR3 region is CASSRDRGGIFATNEKLFF. The CDR3 nucleotides are TGTGCCAGCAGCAGGGACAGGGGAGGCATCTTTGCAACTAATGAAAAACTGTTTTTT.

V gene TRBV7-9 combines with J gene TRBJ2-3; D might be TRBD2 (7 bases). The germline CDR1 and CDR2 sequences are SEHNR and FQNEAQ (reference sequence). The CDR3 length is 14 residues. V lost 4 bases to trimming and J lost 2 bases, with 10 bases between them. CDR3 nucleotides: TGTGCCAGCAGCTGGGGGGGCGCCACAGATACGCAGTATTTT. This sequence encodes CASSWGGATDTQYF.

This clone was observed a handful of times. The rearrangement joins TRBV10-2 to TRBJ2-2, with 10 bases lining up with TRBD2. The CDR3 totals 18 residues. The V gene's germline CDR1 is WSHSY and CDR2 SAAADI. Losses at the gene ends were 0 bases for V and 0 bases for J; bases not matched to a gene: 4. This CDR3 is CASSESQGLATNTGELFF. The CDR3 DNA is TGCGCCAGCAGTGAGTCTCAGGGACTAGCGACGAACACCGGGGAGCTGTTTTTT.

This chain uses TRBV29-1 with TRBJ2-3; possibly TRBD2 for D (6 bases). Trimming took 8 bases from V and 0 from J, leaving 12 bases between them. The V gene's germline CDR1 is SQVTM and CDR2 ANQGSEA. The CDR3 has 13 residues. The CDR3 sequence: CSTTGTSTDTQYF. The CDR3, as DNA: TGCAGCACTACCGGGACTAGCACAGATACGCAGTATTTT.

The chain carries TRBV9 and TRBJ1-2; D gene ambiguous. The V and J ends lost 0 bases and 7 bases respectively, with 13 bases between them. Germline CDR1 SGDLS, CDR2 YYNGEE. The CDR3 is made up of 14 amino acids. The CDR3 loop is CASSVGDSGLGYTF. The DNA for the CDR3 is TGTGCCAGCAGCGTAGGCGATTCCGGACTTGGCTACACCTTC.

This chain joins TRBV7-2 and TRBJ1-3; D may be TRBD1 (6 bases). The germline V gene has CDR1 SGHTA and CDR2 FQGNSA. V was cut by 1 base and J by 8 bases, with 9 bases left in between. CDR3 length: 13 amino acids. CDR3 nucleotide sequence: TGTGCCAGCAGCTTAGACAGGGCTTACACCATATATTTT. Translation: CASSLDRAYTIYF.

This clone was observed a single time. The CDR3 nucleotides read TGTGCCAGCAGTTCGGCCCCCTTAGCTGGTGAGCAGTTCTTC. This translates into CASSSAPLAGEQFF. The chain is built from TRBV28 and TRBJ2-1; D unclear. The CDR3 is 14 residues long. Germline CDR1 and CDR2: MDHEN and SYDVKM. The V end lost 4 bases, the J end lost 9 bases, and 16 bases lay between the germline ends.

This clone appeared once. V gene TRBV7-3 combines with J gene TRBJ1-2; no firm D call. This CDR3 comprises 13 residues. Germline CDR1 SGHTA, CDR2 FQGTGA. V lost 5 bases and J 0 bases, leaving 7 bases between the germline ends. DNA of the CDR3: TGTGCCAGCAGCCCGTTCGCTAACTATGGCTACACCTTC. It translates to CASSPFANYGYTF.

V is TRBV27 and J is TRBJ2-2; a weak D match, TRBD1 (6 bases). Germline assignment: CDR1 MNHEY and CDR2 SMNVEV (reference sequence). The germline V and J ends were trimmed by 2 bases and 2 bases, with 9 bases remaining between them. The CDR3 spans 15 residues. CDR3 in DNA: TGTGCCAGCAGTTTAACAGGGATTAACACCGGGGAGCTGTTTTTT. Its translation is CASSLTGINTGELFF.

The chain carries TRBV5-8 and TRBJ2-7; 8 positions match TRBD1. CDR1 and CDR2 from the germline V gene are SGHTS and YDEGEE. V lost 0 bases and J lost 5; bases outside the gene matches: 1. The CDR3 covers 13 residues. The CDR3 reads CASSLGGQDEQYV. Here the CDR3 DNA reads TGTGCCAGCAGCTTGGGGGGACAGGACGAGCAGTACGTC.

The J gene is TRBJ2-6, the V gene TRBV6-1; D is perhaps TRBD2 (5 bases). V was pared by 6 bases and J by 6 bases, with 15 bases between. This CDR3 region has 15 residues. Germline V CDR1 and CDR2: MNHNS, SASEGT. The CDR3 coding sequence is TGTGCCAGCAGGGGGAGTTCCTTTCTGGCCAACGTCCTGACTTTC. The encoded protein is CASRGSSFLANVLTF.

The chain uses TRBV29-1 and TRBJ1-1; weak D call: TRBD1 (6 bases). This CDR3 has 12 residues. Trimming took off 6 bases at V and 6 bases at J, with 14 bases between the two ends. Germline CDR1 is SQVTM and CDR2 is ANQGSEA. CDR3 nucleotide sequence: TGCAGCGTATCCAGGGGATACGCTGAAGCTTTCTTT. Translation: CSVSRGYAEAFF.